This TCR beta chain appears in the sequencing data of a study of control samples from healthy donors and cancer patients. With V trimmed by 4 bases and J by 5 bases, 1 base remained unmatched. Germline V gene data show CDR1 as LNHDA and CDR2 as SQIVND (reference sequence). This CDR3 has 13 residues. Assay used: immunoSEQ multiplex PCR; TCRdb lists only in-frame clones, some missing. The sample gives roughly 170,000 clones, approximately 92% of which show up once; about 1.6% is in the top ten. The receptor was derived from a man younger than 35 in good health. The sequenced sample was blood. The chain carries TRBV19 and TRBJ1-5; 8 bases map to TRBD1. CDR3 coding DNA: TGTGCCAGTAGTACGGACAGGGATCAGCCCCAGCATTTT. This gives the protein CASSTDRDQPQHF.